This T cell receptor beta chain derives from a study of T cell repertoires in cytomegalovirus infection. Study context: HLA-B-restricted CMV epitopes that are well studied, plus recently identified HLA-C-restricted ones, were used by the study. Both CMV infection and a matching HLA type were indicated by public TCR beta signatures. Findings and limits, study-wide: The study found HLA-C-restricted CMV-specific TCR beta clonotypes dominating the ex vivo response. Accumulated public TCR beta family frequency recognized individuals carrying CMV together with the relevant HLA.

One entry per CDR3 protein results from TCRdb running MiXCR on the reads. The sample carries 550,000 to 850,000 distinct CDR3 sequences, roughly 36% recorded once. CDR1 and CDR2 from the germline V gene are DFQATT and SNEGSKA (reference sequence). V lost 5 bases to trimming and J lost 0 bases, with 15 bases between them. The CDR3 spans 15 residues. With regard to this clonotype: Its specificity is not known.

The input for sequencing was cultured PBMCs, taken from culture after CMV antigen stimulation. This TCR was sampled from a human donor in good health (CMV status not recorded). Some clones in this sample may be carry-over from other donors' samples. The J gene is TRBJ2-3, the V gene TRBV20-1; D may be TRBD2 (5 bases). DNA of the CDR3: TGCAGTGCTTTTTCAGCGGAAAAGAGCACAGATACGCAGTATTTT. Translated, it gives CSAFSAEKSTDTQYF.